A selection of T cell receptor beta chains follows, all from one sample in a study of blood T cell repertoires in COVID-19. TCRdb keeps only in-frame clones here, not all; method: immunoSEQ multiplex PCR. The table shows hundreds of thousands of clones, with approximately 78% occurring only once. Sample: peripheral blood. The receptors come from a woman aged 55-75 years with active or convalescent COVID-19. The CDR3 runs from the conserved cysteine through the conserved F or W. The D gene is left open where the match is weak. Size values are once, few and many counts, or a class for expanded clones, and some rows have none.

V,D,size,J,DNA,CDR3
TRBV9,-,-,TRBJ1-1,TGTGCCAGCCAACAGGGACTAAACACTGAAGCTTTCTTT,CASQQGLNTEAFF
TRBV6-5,TRBD1,-,TRBJ1-3,TGTGCCAGCACTCAGACAGGGGGAAACACCATATATTTT,CASTQTGGNTIYF
TRBV9,-,-,TRBJ1-1,TGTGCCAGCAGCCCGGGTGGTTGGCTGAACACTGAAGCTTTCTTT,CASSPGGWLNTEAFF
TRBV6-2/TRBV6-3,TRBD2,-,TRBJ2-3,TGTGCCAGCAGTAGCGGGGGGAACACAGATACGCAGTATTTT,CASSSGGNTDTQYF
TRBV2,-,-,TRBJ1-3,TGTGCCAGCAGCGTGACAGGACTCTCTGGAAACACCATATATTTT,CASSVTGLSGNTIYF
TRBV5-1,TRBD1,-,TRBJ2-1,TGCGCCAGCAGCCCCGGGACAGGGGTAGATGAGCAGTTCTTC,CASSPGTGVDEQFF
TRBV7-2,TRBD1,-,TRBJ1-6,TGTGCCAGCAGCTTAGCAGCGACAGGGGGATATAATTCACCCCTCCACTTT,CASSLAATGGYNSPLHF
TRBV6-5,TRBD1,-,TRBJ1-2,TGTGCCAGCAGTTCGCGAGGGGGGACAGGCCTTGAAGGCTACACCTTC,CASSSRGGTGLEGYTF
TRBV2,TRBD1,-,TRBJ2-3,TGTGCCAGCAGCGACCGGGGTGGTGTACAGGGGACCACAGATACGCAGTATTTT,CASSDRGGVQGTTDTQYF
TRBV4-1,-,-,TRBJ2-5,TGCGCCAGCAGCTACAGACAGGAGCCTTTACAAGAGACCCAGTACTTC,CASSYRQEPLQETQYF
TRBV4-1,-,-,TRBJ1-2,TGCGCCAGCAGCCAAGATCGGCAGGCACCTTATGGCTACACCTTC,CASSQDRQAPYGYTF
TRBV18,-,-,TRBJ2-1,TGTGCCAGCTCACCACCCGCGGGGAAGGGCTACAATGAGCAGTTCTTC,CASSPPAGKGYNEQFF
TRBV5-5,-,-,TRBJ1-1,TGTGCCAGCAGCCCCATTTCCAGCCTGGGGGGCACTGAAGCTTTCTTT,CASSPISSLGGTEAFF
TRBV4-1,TRBD1,-,TRBJ1-2,TGCGCCAGCAGCCAAGGTACACAGGGGGCGTTTGGCTACACCTTC,CASSQGTQGAFGYTF
TRBV27,-,-,TRBJ1-2,TGTGCCAGCAGTTTTTCAGGGGTCGGCTATGGCTACACCTTC,CASSFSGVGYGYTF
TRBV27,-,-,TRBJ2-7,TGTGCCAGCACCCCGTCCCGGCCTGGGGCATACGAGCAGTACTTC,CASTPSRPGAYEQYF
TRBV7-8,TRBD1,few,TRBJ1-5,TGTGCCAGCAGCCCTACAGGGGGGAGCAATCAGCCCCAGCATTTT,CASSPTGGSNQPQHF
TRBV5-1,-,-,TRBJ2-2,TGCGCCAGCAGCTTGGCGGGGGGCGACGGGGAGCTGTTTTTT,CASSLAGGDGELFF
TRBV7-8,-,-,TRBJ1-2,TGTGCCAGCAGCTTAGCCGGGCCAAGGGGAGGCTACACCTTC,CASSLAGPRGGYTF
TRBV7-3,-,-,TRBJ2-7,TGTGCCAGCAGCTTAGGTTACGGCTACGAGCAGTACTTC,CASSLGYGYEQYF
TRBV5-4,-,-,TRBJ2-5,TGTGCCAGCAGCCATGGACAGCAGGAAGAGACCCAGTACTTC,CASSHGQQEETQYF
TRBV4-2,TRBD2,-,TRBJ2-1,TGTGCCAGCAGCCAGGCCAGCGGGATCTCCTACAATGAGCAGTTCTTC,CASSQASGISYNEQFF
TRBV7-2,TRBD2,-,TRBJ2-2,TGTGCCAGCAGCCCCTCGGCTAGCGGCACCGGGGAGCTGTTTTTT,CASSPSASGTGELFF
TRBV7-3,TRBD1,-,TRBJ2-1,TGTGCCAGCAGCACAACCGGGACAGGGCTTTACAATGAGCAGTTCTTC,CASSTTGTGLYNEQFF
TRBV27,TRBD1,-,TRBJ1-6,TGTGCCAGCAGTCCGGGACAGCCTGAGAACCTCCACTTT,CASSPGQPENLHF
TRBV4-1,-,-,TRBJ1-4,TGCGCCAGCAGCCAAGATGCCGGGGGGGGAGCGGGGGGAACTAATGAAAAACTGTTTTTT,CASSQDAGGGAGGTNEKLFF
TRBV18,TRBD2,-,TRBJ2-5,TGTGCCAGCTCACCATTGCCCGGACTAGCGGGGGTGCGAGGGGAGACCCAGTACTTC,CASSPLPGLAGVRGETQYF
TRBV27,-,-,TRBJ1-1,TGTGCCAGCATCCGAAGGACGCCAGGGTACACTGAAGCTTTCTTT,CASIRRTPGYTEAFF
TRBV18,TRBD1,-,TRBJ1-5,TGTGCCAGCTCACCACGAGTCCCCGGGACAGGTGAACCACCCTCTAGCAATCAGCCCCAGCATTTT,CASSPRVPGTGEPPSSNQPQHF
TRBV27,TRBD1,-,TRBJ2-2,TGTGCCAGCAGGACAGGGGGCCACACCGGGGAGCTGTTTTTT,CASRTGGHTGELFF
TRBV5-1,-,few,TRBJ2-7,TGCGCCAGCAGCCCAAACCCAGGGGCCAGCTCCTACGAGCAGTACTTC,CASSPNPGASSYEQYF
TRBV7-8,-,-,TRBJ1-2,TGTGCCAGCAGCTTAGGTTCAGGGGATGGCTACACCTTC,CASSLGSGDGYTF
TRBV4-1,-,-,TRBJ2-5,TGCGCCAGCAGCCGAGGACTAGCAGGAGGGGGCGGCGGAGAGACCCAGTACTTC,CASSRGLAGGGGGETQYF
TRBV6-5,-,-,TRBJ1-1,TGTGCCAGCAGTACAACAGGGAACACTGAAGCTTTCTTT,CASSTTGNTEAFF
TRBV5-1,-,-,TRBJ2-3,TGCGCCAGCAGCTTGGGATGGTCTCGGGATACGCAGTATTTT,CASSLGWSRDTQYF
TRBV28,-,-,TRBJ1-2,TGTGCCAGCAGTTTATCCCCGGGGGGGATAGGGCACTATGGCTACACCTTC,CASSLSPGGIGHYGYTF
TRBV7-2,-,-,TRBJ2-5,TGTGCCAGCAGCTTATCCCTAGCGAGTCAAGAGACCCAGTACTTC,CASSLSLASQETQYF
TRBV27,TRBD1,-,TRBJ2-3,TGTGCCAGCAATCAAGGGACAGGGAGGACAGATACGCAGTATTTT,CASNQGTGRTDTQYF
TRBV5-6,-,medium-sized,TRBJ1-5,TGTGCCAGCAGCCTAGGGGTGGGTGGGAATCAGCCCCAGCATTTT,CASSLGVGGNQPQHF
TRBV11-3,-,-,TRBJ2-7,TGTGCCAGCAGCTTAGGCGGGGCAGGCTCCTACGAGCAGTACTTC,CASSLGGAGSYEQYF
TRBV29-1,-,-,TRBJ1-1,TGCAGCGTTGGTGGACGGGGGAATGAAGCTTTCTTT,CSVGGRGNEAFF
TRBV7-9,TRBD2,-,TRBJ2-1,TGTGCCAGCAGCCGTCTAGCGGGGGGCTTAAGCTCCTACAATGAGCAGTTCTTC,CASSRLAGGLSSYNEQFF
TRBV6-5,-,-,TRBJ1-5,TGTGCCAGCATGCAGGGGATGGTAGCCACACAGCCCCAGCATTTT,CASMQGMVATQPQHF
TRBV28,TRBD1,-,TRBJ2-7,TGTGCCAGCACCTCGGACAGGGATCGCGAGCAGTACTTC,CASTSDRDREQYF
TRBV9,-,-,TRBJ2-1,TGTGCCAGCAGCGTAGGTCTTAGCTCCTACAATGAGCAGTTCTTC,CASSVGLSSYNEQFF
TRBV9,-,-,TRBJ1-1,TGTGCCAGCAGCTTTTCAGGGGAGGGGGCTGAAGCTTTCTTT,CASSFSGEGAEAFF
TRBV12-5,TRBD1,-,TRBJ1-5,TGTGCTAGTGGTTCACTGAATTGGGACAGGGAGCCCAATCAGCCCCAGCATTTT,CASGSLNWDREPNQPQHF
TRBV7-9,-,-,TRBJ1-2,TGTGCCAGCAGCTCCGGCAGGGCTAGGGGCTACACCTTC,CASSSGRARGYTF
TRBV7-8,-,once,TRBJ1-1,TGTGCCAGCAGCTTAGTAGTCGGGGGAGAAGCTTTCTTT,CASSLVVGGEAFF
TRBV4-1,TRBD2,-,TRBJ2-3,TGCGCCAGCAGCCAAGAGTTTCGGGGGGGCGGCTGGGCCACAGATACGCAGTATTTT,CASSQEFRGGGWATDTQYF
TRBV6-2/TRBV6-3,-,-,TRBJ1-1,TGTGCCAGCAGTTTCTGGGAGATGAACACTGAAGCTTTCTTT,CASSFWEMNTEAFF
TRBV19,-,-,TRBJ1-6,TGTGCCAGTGGGTCTGTGGCAGGGGATAATTCACCCCTCCACTTT,CASGSVAGDNSPLHF
TRBV13,-,many,TRBJ2-1,TGTGCCAGCACCATGAGGGGGGGATACCTAAACAATGAGCAGTTCTTC,CASTMRGGYLNNEQFF